The present entry profiles one TCR beta chain with its context. The data are from a study of CD8 T cells in Susac syndrome. Trimming pared 4 bases from V and 1 base from J, leaving 10 bases between. Germline V gives CDR1 SEHNR, CDR2 FQNEAQ (reference sequence). The CDR3 has 14 amino acids. Reverse transcription of about 0.45 to 1 ug RNA used random hexamers. With immunoSEQ multiplex PCR, TCR beta CDR3 was amplified across 54 Vbeta and 13 Jbeta. TCRdb used MiXCR to reprocess the immunoSEQ multiplex PCR reads, holding one entry per CDR3 protein. The data show about 60,000 distinct CDR3 sequences, approximately 90% seen once.

The chain uses TRBV7-9 and TRBJ1-1, with D perhaps matching TRBD1 (5 bases). The sequenced material came from CD8+ T cells from PBMCs. The clonotype was recovered from a human donor in good health. The CDR3 loop reads CASSSVDRNTEAFF. Here the CDR3 DNA reads TGTGCCAGCAGCTCCGTCGACAGGAACACTGAAGCTTTCTTT.